This T cell receptor beta chain is drawn from a study of vaccination and CD4 T cells after COVID-19. Study details: Convalescent individuals numbered four females and six males, two being Hispanic.

Study-wide results and caveats: Clonotypes reactive to SARS-CoV-2 had a median that went up from 21 to 38, but not significantly.

This clonotype was observed a few times. The antigen remains unidentified. CDR3 length: 14 amino acids. With V trimmed by 0 bases and J by 5 bases, 4 bases remained unmatched. Germline V gives CDR1 DFQATT, CDR2 SNEGSKA (reference sequence). TCRdb used MiXCR to reprocess the PCR reads, holding one entry per CDR3 protein. The profile covers tens of thousands of distinct CDR3 sequences, with 51% appearing a single time and 1% to 1.2% taken by the ten largest. This specimen consisted of CD4+ T cells from blood, obtained before SARS-CoV-2 vaccination. The chain uses TRBV20-1 and TRBJ2-3; 8 nucleotides align to TRBD2. This TCR was recovered from a human donor who had recovered from COVID-19. CDR3 region: CSAREAGGVDTQYF. Written as DNA, the CDR3 is TGCAGTGCTAGAGAGGCGGGAGGAGTAGATACGCAGTATTTT.